The next 15 T cell receptor beta chains were all read from a single sample in a study of shared clonotypes between healthy human individuals. This table comes from immunoSEQ multiplex PCR, and its TCRdb copy is limited to in-frame clones, with some not included. Counted here are fewer than 850,000 clones, more than 70% occurring once; the ten biggest clones make up around 2%. The source material was memory CD4+ T cells sorted from blood. Subset in this sample: CD45RA-negative fraction. Receptors originate from a woman in her 30s in good health.

The chain recombines TRBV28 with TRBJ1-2; 9 positions agree with TRBD1. The CDR3 is 15 amino acids. V dropped 6 bases and J dropped 2; count of bases not matched to a gene: 7. Germline V gene data show CDR1 as MDHEN and CDR2 as SYDVKM. The CDR3 sequence: CASSPVTGGNYGYTF. The CDR3 region has the DNA TGTGCCAGCAGCCCCGTTACAGGGGGCAACTATGGCTACACCTTC.

The chain joins TRBV6-5 to TRBJ2-3; D may correspond to TRBD1 or TRBD2 (5 bases each). Germline V gene lookup returns CDR1 MNHEY and CDR2 SVGAGI. V was trimmed by 0 bases and J by 2 bases, leaving 12 bases between them. This CDR3 spans 16 amino acids. The CDR3: CASSYSSGALTDTQYF. For the CDR3, the DNA is TGTGCCAGCAGTTACTCATCCGGGGCCCTCACAGATACGCAGTATTTT.

The V and J genes are TRBV5-1 and TRBJ2-1, with D tentatively TRBD2 (5 bases). The CDR3 spans 15 residues. V was cut by 0 bases and J by 4 bases, with 11 bases left in between. Germline V gene data show CDR1 as SGHRS and CDR2 as YFSETQ. Written as DNA, the CDR3 is TGCGCCAGCAGCTTGGATGGCGGGCCTTACAATGAGCAGTTCTTC. It translates to CASSLDGGPYNEQFF.

This chain links TRBV15 with TRBJ2-1, with no clear D. The CDR3 runs 15 residues. Germline V gene lookup returns CDR1 LNHNV and CDR2 YYDKDF (reference sequence). Trimming pared 3 bases from V and 6 bases from J, leaving 15 bases between. CDR3 DNA sequence: TGTGCCACCAGCAGGACCCTTAAGCCGGGCAATGAGCAGTTCTTC. Encoded protein: CATSRTLKPGNEQFF.

This clone appeared once. V is TRBV7-8 and J is TRBJ2-7, with 10 bases identical to TRBD1. The V and J ends lost 0 bases and 7 bases, in that order; junction bases with no gene match: 6. The CDR3 is 15 amino acids. Germline CDR1 SGHVS, CDR2 FQNEAQ. CDR3 protein: CASSLARDRGREQYF. In DNA, the CDR3 is TGTGCCAGCAGCTTAGCGAGGGACAGGGGAAGGGAGCAGTACTTC. Full variable domain (remainder filled in from reference TRBV7-8 and TRBJ2-7): GAGVSQSPRYKVAKRGQDVALRCDPISGHVSLFWYQQALGQGPEFLTYFQNEAQLDKSGLPSDRFFAERPEGSVSTLKIQRTQQEDSAVYLCASSLARDRGREQYFGPGTRLTVT.

The chain has TRBV30 and TRBJ2-2; perhaps D is TRBD1 or TRBD2 (5 bases each). CDR1 is GTSNPN and CDR2 is SVGIG in the germline V gene (reference sequence). Trimming removed 0 bases at V and 3 bases at J, with 11 bases between. The CDR3 length is 15 residues. DNA of the CDR3: TGTGCCTGGAGTGTTAGAGGGGCCGACACCGGGGAGCTGTTTTTT. Its translation: CAWSVRGADTGELFF.

This clone was detected only a few times. The V and J genes are TRBV7-9 and TRBJ2-1, with 9 nucleotides matching TRBD2. This CDR3 region has 15 residues. V was clipped by 4 bases and J by 3 bases; unmatched bases: 4. Germline V gene sequence: CDR1 SEHNR, CDR2 FQNEAQ (reference sequence). In DNA form, the CDR3 reads TGTGCCAGCAGCTGGACTAGCGAGAGCTACAATGAGCAGTTCTTC. It encodes CASSWTSESYNEQFF.

This rearrangement joins TRBV5-1 to TRBJ2-7; 7 positions match TRBD2. This CDR3 has 16 amino acids. The V segment lost 0 bases and the J segment 3 bases; nucleotides outside the gene matches: 9. The germline V gene encodes CDR1 SGHRS and CDR2 YFSETQ. As DNA, the CDR3 is TGCGCCAGCAGCTTGGGCGGACCTAGCGGTAACTACGAGCAGTACTTC. This codes for CASSLGGPSGNYEQYF.

About this clone itself: This specimen includes other DNA sequences encoding the same CDR3. This chain links TRBV28 with TRBJ2-7; no reliable D call. V was trimmed by 6 bases and J by 3 bases, leaving 6 bases between them. Per germline, CDR1 MDHEN and CDR2 SYDVKM. There are 11 residues in the CDR3. CDR3 loop: CASSRFYEQYF. As DNA, the CDR3 is TGTGCCAGCAGCCGATTCTACGAGCAGTACTTC.

The rearrangement links TRBV29-1 to TRBJ1-1, with D possibly being TRBD1 (5 bases). Deletions cut 5 bases from V and 4 bases from J, with 11 bases between. Germline loops: CDR1 SQVTM, CDR2 ANQGSEA. The CDR3 spans 12 residues. This CDR3 is CSVIQGSTEAFF. The CDR3 coding sequence is TGCAGCGTTATTCAGGGTTCCACTGAAGCTTTCTTT.

This clone was observed a handful of times. The chain couples TRBV12-2 to TRBJ1-1. TRBV12-2 is a pseudogene. This CDR3 contains 14 residues. CDR3 amino acids: CASRLGIPNTEAFF. CDR3 in DNA: TGTGCAAGTCGCTTAGGGATACCGAACACTGAAGCTTTCTTT.

CDR3 sequence (DNA): TGTGCCAGCAGCATATCGGGACTAGTTGAATACAGGCATGAGCAGTTCTTC. This encodes CASSISGLVEYRHEQFF. The rearrangement joins TRBV4-2 to TRBJ2-1; the match to TRBD2 covers 8 bases. V dropped 5 bases and J dropped 8; count of bases not matched to a gene: 17. The CDR3 is made up of 17 amino acids. Germline V gene data show CDR1 as LGHNA and CDR2 as YNFKEQ.

The chain combines TRBV7-2 with TRBJ2-1; TRBD1 is a possible D gene (6 bases). The V gene's germline CDR1 is SGHTA and CDR2 FQGNSA. The CDR3 has 13 amino acids. Between the trimmed V and J ends, which lost 7 bases and 9 bases, there was a span of 16 bases. CDR3 protein: CASTRDNSAEQFF. DNA of the CDR3: TGTGCCAGCACCAGGGACAACTCAGCTGAGCAGTTCTTC.

This chain links TRBV11-2 with TRBJ2-7, with a tentative D call TRBD1 (7 bases). The CDR3 is 15 residues long. Trimming took off 5 bases at V and 1 base at J, with 15 bases between the two ends. Germline loops: CDR1 SGHAT, CDR2 FQNNGV. In DNA, the CDR3 is TGTGCCAGCAGCCCGTATTCAGGGGGGTCCTACGAGCAGTACTTC. Translation gives CASSPYSGGSYEQYF.

J is TRBJ1-4 and V is TRBV28, with D possibly TRBD1 on 5 matching bases. Germline V gives CDR1 MDHEN, CDR2 SYDVKM. The CDR3 covers 13 residues. With 6 bases removed from V and 6 bases from J, the gap between germline ends came to 11 bases. The CDR3 region has the DNA TGTGCCAGCAGCATGGGGGGAGATGAAAAACTGTTTTTT. Encoded protein: CASSMGGDEKLFF.